These 19 T cell receptor beta chains were sequenced from one sample in a study of T cell responses to AZD1222 COVID-19 vaccine. Assay used: immunoSEQ multiplex PCR; TCRdb lists only in-frame clones, some missing. The sample lists 180,000 or so clones, about 91% occurring once. The source was peripheral blood, collected 28 days after the second AZD1222 dose. These TCRs come from an adult who received the AZD1222 COVID-19 vaccine.

This rearrangement joins TRBV6-5 to TRBJ2-4; D is ambiguous. The V end was cut by 0 bases, the J end by 0 bases, with 9 bases between. In germline, CDR1 is MNHEY, CDR2 SVGAGI. The CDR3 covers 16 residues. CDR3 nucleotides: TGTGCCAGCAGTTACTCGGTTGACCTAGCCAAAAACATTCAGTACTTC. Amino acid sequence: CASSYSVDLAKNIQYF.

The V call is TRBV2, the J call TRBJ2-2; D gene uncertain. V lost 3 bases to trimming and J lost 2 bases, with 7 bases between them. This CDR3 spans 14 amino acids. The germline CDR1 and CDR2 sequences are SNHLY and FYNNEI. Written as DNA, the CDR3 is TGTGCCAGCAGTGACAGAAGAAACACCGGGGAGCTGTTTTTT. Translation gives CASSDRRNTGELFF. Full variable domain (outside the CDR3, taken from reference TRBV2 and TRBJ2-2): EPEVTQTPSHQVTQMGQEVILRCVPISNHLYFYWYRQILGQKVEFLVSFYNNEISEKSEIFDDQFSVERPDGSNFTLKIRSTKLEDSAMYFCASSDRRNTGELFFGEGSRLTVL.

This clone appeared once. CDR3 sequence reads: CASSFPKTTNEKLFF. For the CDR3, the DNA is TGTGCCAGCAGCTTTCCTAAGACAACTAATGAAAAACTGTTTTTT. V and J are TRBV7-9 and TRBJ1-4; D unresolved. V was cut by 3 bases and J by 0 bases, with 8 bases left in between. The germline V gene has CDR1 SEHNR and CDR2 FQNEAQ (reference sequence). This CDR3 is 15 amino acids long.

The gene calls are TRBV6-5 and TRBJ1-2; TRBD1 agrees at 10 bases. The CDR3 consists of 15 residues. The V gene's germline CDR1 is MNHEY and CDR2 SVGAGI. With V trimmed by 6 bases and J by 6 bases, 10 bases remained unmatched. The chain's CDR3 is CASSRHGTGADGYTF. In DNA form, the CDR3 reads TGTGCCAGCAGCCGCCACGGGACAGGGGCGGATGGCTACACCTTC.

The V call is TRBV7-8, the J call TRBJ2-7; 12 bases map to TRBD2. CDR3 size: 18 residues. V dropped 5 bases and J dropped 5; count of bases not matched to a gene: 16. Germline-derived CDR1 and CDR2 are SGHVS and FQNEAQ. In DNA form, the CDR3 reads TGTGCCAGCAGCCTCTTTGGGCTAGCGGGAGGGTTACCCCACGAGCAGTACTTC. This codes for CASSLFGLAGGLPHEQYF. Full variable domain (outside the CDR3, taken from reference TRBV7-8 and TRBJ2-7): GAGVSQSPRYKVAKRGQDVALRCDPISGHVSLFWYQQALGQGPEFLTYFQNEAQLDKSGLPSDRFFAERPEGSVSTLKIQRTQQEDSAVYLCASSLFGLAGGLPHEQYFGPGTRLTVT.

This chain links TRBV5-6 with TRBJ1-2; D gene ambiguous. Looked up from germline, CDR1 is SGHDT and CDR2 is YYEEEE. Trimming took 3 bases from V and 3 from J, leaving 15 bases between them. This CDR3 region has 15 residues. The CDR3 DNA sequence: TGTGCCAGCAGCTCCCTGAGGGCCGGGGACTATGGCTACACCTTC. This gives the protein CASSSLRAGDYGYTF.

This chain joins TRBV10-2 and TRBJ1-2; a weak D match, TRBD1 (5 bases). The germline V gene has CDR1 WSHSY and CDR2 SAAADI. With 5 bases removed from V and 5 bases from J, the gap between germline ends came to 12 bases. CDR3 length: 13 residues. CDR3 protein: CASSRGGVYGYTF. CDR3 in DNA: TGCGCCAGCAGTAGGGGCGGAGTTTATGGCTACACCTTC.

V gene TRBV7-2 combines with J gene TRBJ1-1; no clear D. CDR3 length: 14 amino acids. Per germline, CDR1 SGHTA and CDR2 FQGNSA. The V end lost 2 bases, the J end lost 0 bases, and 7 bases lay between the germline ends. CDR3 in amino acids: CASSLIRLNTEAFF. As DNA, the CDR3 is TGTGCCAGCAGCTTAATAAGGCTGAACACTGAAGCTTTCTTT.

The CDR3 nucleotides are TGTGCCAGCCGGGACTCGAGGACTAGGCAGTTCTTC. The encoded protein is CASRDSRTRQFF. The chain has TRBV27 and TRBJ2-1; 7 nucleotides align to TRBD2. CDR3 length: 12 amino acids. With V trimmed by 8 bases and J by 12 bases, 10 bases remained unmatched. Germline CDR1 MNHEY, CDR2 SMNVEV (reference sequence).

This clone was recorded once. Within the sample, other DNA sequences also encode this same CDR3. This chain connects TRBV12-3 or TRBV12-4 to TRBJ2-5; no reliable D call. This CDR3 spans 11 amino acids. The germline V and J ends were trimmed by 5 bases and 5 bases, with 6 bases remaining between them. The CDR3 here is CASSPGETQYF. The CDR3 coding sequence is TGTGCCAGCAGTCCCGGGGAGACCCAGTACTTC.

This chain uses TRBV19 with TRBJ1-3; no clear D gene. Germline CDR1 reads LNHDA; CDR2 reads SQIVND (reference sequence). The CDR3 spans 15 residues. V lost 4 bases, J lost 0 bases, and 10 bases lay in between. In nucleotides, the CDR3 is TGTGCCAGTAGTACCCGGGCCTACTCTGGAAACACCATATATTTT. It is translated as CASSTRAYSGNTIYF.

The chain employs TRBV19 and TRBJ1-2; TRBD1 aligns across 9 bases. The trim removed 6 bases at V and 5 bases at J, leaving 4 bases unmatched. The CDR3 contains 13 residues. The germline V gene encodes CDR1 LNHDA and CDR2 SQIVND (reference sequence). The DNA of the CDR3 is TGTGCCAGTAGCATGGACAGGGGATATGGCTACACCTTC. Its translation is CASSMDRGYGYTF.

This clone was seen once. CDR3 residues: CASSSSVYEQYF. Written as DNA, the CDR3 is TGTGCCAGCAGCAGTAGCGTTTACGAGCAGTACTTC. This sequence joins TRBV21-1 and TRBJ2-7; TRBD2, the D gene given by the table, was not confirmed from the DNA. TRBV21-1 is shown as a pseudogene. This CDR3 has 12 residues.

This sequence joins TRBV6-2 or TRBV6-3 and TRBJ1-2; D is ambiguous. Germline values: CDR1 MNHEY, CDR2 SVGEGT. Between the trimmed V and J ends, which lost 2 bases and 7 bases, there was a span of 11 bases. The CDR3 covers 13 residues. CDR3 protein: CASSYPLSGGYTF. The CDR3 nucleotides are TGTGCCAGCAGTTACCCCCTGTCTGGTGGCTACACCTTC.

Turning to this clone: A junction end diverges from the germline sequence, so it may reflect a read error. This chain links TRBV27 with TRBJ2-3; weak D call: TRBD2 (5 bases). Germline V gives CDR1 MNHEY, CDR2 SMNVEV (reference sequence). CDR3 length: 13 amino acids. The CDR3 loop reads CASSISSSSPEYF. The CDR3 DNA reads as TGTGCCAGCAGTATATCTAGCTCCTCCCCGGAGTATTTT.

The chain carries TRBV18 and TRBJ2-6; 8 bases line up with TRBD1. CDR1 and CDR2 from the germline V gene are KGHSH and LQKENI. V shed 7 bases and J 1 base; nucleotides not matched to a gene: 12. CDR3 length: 18 residues. This CDR3 is CASYQGASQASGANVLTF. The DNA of the CDR3 is TGTGCCAGCTACCAGGGGGCTAGCCAGGCATCTGGGGCCAACGTCCTGACTTTC.

The rearrangement joins TRBV18 to TRBJ2-7; the match to TRBD1 covers 7 bases. Per germline, CDR1 KGHSH and CDR2 LQKENI. V lost 2 bases, J lost 2 bases, and 3 bases stayed unmatched. The CDR3 totals 14 residues. The CDR3 reads CASSPRQGAYEQYF. The CDR3 DNA reads TGTGCCAGCTCACCAAGGCAGGGGGCCTACGAGCAGTACTTC.

This clone appeared a single time. This chain joins TRBV2 and TRBJ2-3, with 9 bases lining up with TRBD2. This CDR3 comprises 16 residues. V lost 6 bases, J lost 0 bases, and 7 bases stayed unmatched. In germline, CDR1 is SNHLY, CDR2 FYNNEI. CDR3 nucleotide sequence: TGTGCCAGCAGCCTTCTTACTAGCGGGAGCACAGATACGCAGTATTTT. Encoded protein: CASSLLTSGSTDTQYF.

V gene TRBV27 combines with J gene TRBJ2-7; 8 positions match TRBD1. The V segment lost 8 bases and the J segment 4 bases; nucleotides outside the gene matches: 7. Germline V gene sequence: CDR1 MNHEY, CDR2 SMNVEV (reference sequence). There are 13 residues in the CDR3. CDR3 in amino acids: CASRQGLSYEQYF. CDR3 nucleotides: TGTGCCAGCCGACAGGGGTTAAGTTACGAGCAGTACTTC.